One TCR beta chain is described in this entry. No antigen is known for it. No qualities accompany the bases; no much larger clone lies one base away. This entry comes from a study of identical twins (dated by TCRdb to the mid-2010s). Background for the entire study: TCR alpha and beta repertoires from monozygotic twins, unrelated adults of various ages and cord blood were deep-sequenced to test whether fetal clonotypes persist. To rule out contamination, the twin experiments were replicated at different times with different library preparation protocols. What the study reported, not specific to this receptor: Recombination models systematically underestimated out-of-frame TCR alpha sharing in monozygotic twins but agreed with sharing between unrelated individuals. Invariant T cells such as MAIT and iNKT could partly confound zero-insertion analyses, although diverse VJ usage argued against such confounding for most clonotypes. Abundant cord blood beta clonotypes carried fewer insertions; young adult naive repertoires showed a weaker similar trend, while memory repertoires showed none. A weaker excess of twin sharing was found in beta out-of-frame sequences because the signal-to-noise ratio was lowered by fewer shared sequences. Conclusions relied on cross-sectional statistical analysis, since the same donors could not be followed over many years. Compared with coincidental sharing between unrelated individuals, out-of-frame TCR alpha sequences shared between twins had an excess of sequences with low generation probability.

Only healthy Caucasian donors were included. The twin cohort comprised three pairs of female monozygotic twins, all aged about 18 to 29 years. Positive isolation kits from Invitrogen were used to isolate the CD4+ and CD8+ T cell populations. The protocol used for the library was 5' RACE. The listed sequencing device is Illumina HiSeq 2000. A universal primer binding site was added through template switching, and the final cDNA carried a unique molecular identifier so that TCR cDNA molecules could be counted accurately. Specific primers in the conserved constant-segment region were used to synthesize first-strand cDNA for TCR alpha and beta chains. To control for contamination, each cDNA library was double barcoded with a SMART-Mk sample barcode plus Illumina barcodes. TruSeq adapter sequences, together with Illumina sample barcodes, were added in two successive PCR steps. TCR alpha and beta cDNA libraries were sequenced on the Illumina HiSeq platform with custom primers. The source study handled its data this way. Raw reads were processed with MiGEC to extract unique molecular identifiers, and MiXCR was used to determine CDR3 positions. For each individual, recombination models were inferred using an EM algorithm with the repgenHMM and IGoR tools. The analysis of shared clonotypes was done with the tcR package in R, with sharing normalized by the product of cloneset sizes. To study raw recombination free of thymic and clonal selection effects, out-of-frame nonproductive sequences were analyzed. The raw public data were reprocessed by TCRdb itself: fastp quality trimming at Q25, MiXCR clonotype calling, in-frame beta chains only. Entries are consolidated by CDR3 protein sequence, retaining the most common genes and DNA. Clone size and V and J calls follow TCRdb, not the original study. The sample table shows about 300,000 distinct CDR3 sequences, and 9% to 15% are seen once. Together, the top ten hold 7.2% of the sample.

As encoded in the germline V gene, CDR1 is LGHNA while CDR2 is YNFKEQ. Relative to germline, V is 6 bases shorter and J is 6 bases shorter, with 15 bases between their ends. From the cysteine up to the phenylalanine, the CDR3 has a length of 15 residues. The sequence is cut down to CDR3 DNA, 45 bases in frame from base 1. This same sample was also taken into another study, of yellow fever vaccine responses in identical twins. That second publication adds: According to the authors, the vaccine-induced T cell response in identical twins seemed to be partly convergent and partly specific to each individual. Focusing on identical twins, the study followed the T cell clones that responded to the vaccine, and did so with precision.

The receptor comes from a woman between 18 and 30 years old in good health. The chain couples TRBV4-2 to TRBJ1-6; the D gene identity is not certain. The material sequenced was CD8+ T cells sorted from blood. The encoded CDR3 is CASSPERGSNSPLHF. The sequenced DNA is TGTGCCAGCAGTCCAGAACGGGGTAGTAATTCACCCCTCCACTTT.